These 9 T cell receptor beta chains came from one sample sequenced in a study of response to subunit inactivated influenza vaccine. TCRdb fed the RT-PCR reads into MiXCR, producing one record per CDR3 protein. The sample has roughly 700,000 distinct CDR3 sequences, 15% to 18% seen once; the top ten hold more than 9%. Sample: PBMCs from blood, taken 12 days after vaccination. The receptor set was obtained from a man aged 50-59 years who received an inactivated influenza vaccine.

The chain is built from TRBV28 and TRBJ1-3, with D hard to call. Trimming took 5 bases from V and 3 from J, leaving 17 bases between them. Germline V gene data show CDR1 as MDHEN and CDR2 as SYDVKM. This CDR3 is built from 16 residues. The CDR3 DNA sequence: TGTGCCAGCAGTCGAGGCGGAGTGGACGGTGGAAACACCATATATTTT. As protein: CASSRGGVDGGNTIYF.

J is TRBJ1-3 and V is TRBV7-9; 8 bases agree with TRBD1. The CDR3 extends over 15 amino acids. Trimming removed 5 bases from V and 2 bases from J; junction bases left unmatched: 5. Per the germline V gene, CDR1 is SEHNR and CDR2 is FQNEAQ (reference sequence). The CDR3 here is CASSKDRVAGNTIYF. Here the CDR3 DNA reads TGTGCCAGCAGCAAGGACAGGGTTGCTGGAAACACCATATATTTT.

This clonotype was counted ten times or more. The V gene is TRBV12-3 or TRBV12-4, the J gene TRBJ2-2; D not resolved. The V and J ends lost 5 bases and 4 bases respectively, with 5 bases between them. The CDR3 sequence is 12 residues long. The CDR3 region has the DNA TGTGCCAGCAGTCCCTTCACCGGGGAGCTGTTTTTT. Amino acids: CASSPFTGELFF.

The genes are TRBV11-3 and TRBJ2-6, with 8 bases fitting TRBD1. Per germline, CDR1 SGHNT and CDR2 YENEEA. V gave up 5 bases and J gave up 4 bases; unmatched junction bases: 7. The CDR3 extends over 16 amino acids. In DNA, the CDR3 is TGTGCCAGCAGCGCAGGACAGGGAGCCGGGGCCAACGTCCTGACTTTC. Translated: CASSAGQGAGANVLTF.

This chain links TRBV28 with TRBJ1-2; the D gene is possibly TRBD1 (6 bases). V lost 4 bases and J lost 4, with 16 bases in between. Germline CDR1 reads MDHEN; CDR2 reads SYDVKM. The CDR3 loop spans 15 amino acids. CDR3 protein: CASSSTAGAGYGYTF. CDR3 coding DNA: TGTGCCAGCAGTTCGACCGCAGGGGCTGGCTATGGCTACACCTTC.

The sample holds many counts of this clonotype. V usage is TRBV29-1 and J usage is TRBJ2-2, with D tentatively TRBD2 (5 bases). Germline V gene lookup returns CDR1 SQVTM and CDR2 ANQGSEA. This CDR3 spans 13 amino acids. V lost 1 base to trimming and J lost 7 bases, with 10 bases between them. The CDR3 nucleotides read TGCAGCGTTGAAGGAGGGCCCAGCGGGGAGCTGTTTTTT. This encodes CSVEGGPSGELFF.

The chain links TRBV15 to TRBJ2-3, with TRBD1 matching 7 bases. CDR3 size: 17 residues. Per the germline V gene, CDR1 is LNHNV and CDR2 is YYDKDF (reference sequence). V was clipped by 1 base and J by 2 bases; unmatched bases: 9. Written as DNA, the CDR3 is TGTGCCACCAGCAGAGCATTCGGGACAGCCCCCACAGATACGCAGTATTTT. As protein: CATSRAFGTAPTDTQYF.

This chain joins TRBV27 and TRBJ2-7; TRBD2 matches 7 bases. The junction had 9 bases not matched to a gene; V was cut back by 5 bases and J by 8 bases. Germline V gene sequence: CDR1 MNHEY, CDR2 SMNVEV (reference sequence). The CDR3 covers 13 residues. The CDR3 nucleotides are TGTGCCAGCAGTGCCCTTGGGGGGGTGAAGCAGTACTTC. Its translation: CASSALGGVKQYF.

There are a few counts of this clonotype. The V gene is TRBV10-3, the J gene TRBJ1-2, with 9 nucleotides matching TRBD1. This CDR3 spans 14 amino acids. CDR1 and CDR2 (germline): ENHRY, SYGVKD. V trimming: 6 bases; J trimming: 4 bases; junction bases outside the gene matches: 6. The CDR3 DNA reads as TGTGCCATCAGGGTACAGGGGGCCGGCTATGGCTACACCTTC. Protein: CAIRVQGAGYGYTF.